These T cell receptor beta chains were read from a single sample in a study of beta chain features in type 1 diabetes. The repertoire was sequenced with immunoSEQ multiplex PCR; TCRdb's copy has only in-frame clones and lacks some. The sample lists around 340,000 clones; 7% to 9% were seen once. The sample consisted of central memory CD4+ T cells from blood. All receptors come from a woman aged 18-30 years in good health. Each CDR3 is given with its conserved first and last residue. A D gene is named only where the DNA matches it firmly. Clone size, where shown, is once, few, many, or a class for clones that have expanded.

V gene,D gene,clone size,J gene,CDR3 DNA,CDR3 protein
TRBV14,-,few,TRBJ2-3,TGTGCCAGCAGCCAAGCGAACTATGGGGATACGCAGTATTTT,CASSQANYGDTQYF
TRBV7-8,TRBD2,many,TRBJ2-3,TGTGCCAGCAGCCATAATAGCGGGAGCCCAGATACGCAGTATTTT,CASSHNSGSPDTQYF
TRBV28,-,-,TRBJ1-4,TGTGCCAGCAGTTTGGTGCACCTAAATGAAAAACTGTTTTTT,CASSLVHLNEKLFF
TRBV7-8,-,few,TRBJ1-2,TGTGCCAGCAGTCATAGATGGGATGGGAATGGCTACACCTTC,CASSHRWDGNGYTF
TRBV5-1,-,few,TRBJ2-7,TGCGCCAGCAGCTTGGTCGGTACAGGGTACTACGAGCAGTACTTC,CASSLVGTGYYEQYF
TRBV20-1,-,-,TRBJ1-1,TGCAAATCACATTACAGACTAGAAGCTTTCTTT,CKSHYRLEAFF
TRBV27,TRBD2,-,TRBJ2-3,TGTGCCAGCAGCCGGGACTACCGTAGCACAGATACGCAGTATTTT,CASSRDYRSTDTQYF
TRBV10-3,-,-,TRBJ2-1,TGTGCCATCAGTGAGTCGGATACGTCCAATGAGCAGTTCTTC,CAISESDTSNEQFF
TRBV7-3,-,-,TRBJ2-7,TGTGCCAGCAGCTTTCAGGAGAGGCACTCCTACGAGCAGTACTTC,CASSFQERHSYEQYF
TRBV18,-,few,TRBJ1-2,TGTGCCAGCTCTCCGAAGGAGGCGTATCTAACTTATGGCTACACCTTC,CASSPKEAYLTYGYTF
TRBV6-5,TRBD2,few,TRBJ2-1,TGTGCCAGCATCTTCAGACTAGCGGGGGTCAATGAGCAGTTCTTC,CASIFRLAGVNEQFF